These T cell receptor beta chains were read from a single sample in a study of cytomegalovirus exposure and HLA in healthy donors. Libraries were prepared by immunoSEQ multiplex PCR; TCRdb keeps only in-frame clonotypes and omits some of them. The sample lists fewer than 130,000 clones, 50% to 70% occurring once. The sequenced material came from PBMCs. Receptor source: a young man in good health and CMV-seropositive. Both conserved end residues are part of each CDR3. Each record gives: D gene, clone size, J gene, V gene, CDR3 protein, CDR3 DNA. D genes are given only for firm matches. The size field is filled for only some rows; it gives once, few, many or a size class.

D gene: TRBD1
clone size: few
J gene: TRBJ2-3
V gene: TRBV30
CDR3 protein: CACMPGQVSDTQYF
CDR3 DNA: TGTGCCTGTATGCCGGGACAGGTTTCAGATACGCAGTATTTT

D gene: TRBD1
clone size: .
J gene: TRBJ1-1
V gene: TRBV10-3
CDR3 protein: CAISRQGTEAFF
CDR3 DNA: TGTGCCATCAGTAGACAGGGGACTGAAGCTTTCTTT

D gene: TRBD1
clone size: .
J gene: TRBJ1-2
V gene: TRBV19
CDR3 protein: CASSPSDRAVYTF
CDR3 DNA: TGTGCCAGTAGTCCTTCTGACAGGGCTGTCTACACCTTC

D gene: .
clone size: .
J gene: TRBJ1-2
V gene: TRBV27
CDR3 protein: CASARVGAAFYGYTF
CDR3 DNA: TGTGCCAGCGCTCGGGTGGGGGCGGCTTTCTATGGCTACACCTTC

D gene: .
clone size: .
J gene: TRBJ2-4
V gene: TRBV6-1
CDR3 protein: CASSETSIQYF
CDR3 DNA: TGTGCCAGCAGTGAAACGAGCATTCAGTACTTC

D gene: .
clone size: .
J gene: TRBJ1-2
V gene: TRBV13
CDR3 protein: CASSPGRVGYTF
CDR3 DNA: TGTGCCAGCAGCCCCGGGAGGGTTGGCTACACCTTC

D gene: .
clone size: .
J gene: TRBJ2-5
V gene: TRBV30
CDR3 protein: CARQGLGETQYF
CDR3 DNA: TGTGCCCGCCAGGGTTTAGGGGAGACCCAGTACTTC

D gene: TRBD1
clone size: .
J gene: TRBJ1-1
V gene: TRBV2
CDR3 protein: CASSRGRQGAPLAFF
CDR3 DNA: TGTGCCAGCAGTCGGGGAAGACAGGGGGCTCCACTAGCTTTCTTT

D gene: .
clone size: .
J gene: TRBJ1-1
V gene: TRBV7-9
CDR3 protein: CASSLKGSAEAFF
CDR3 DNA: TGTGCCAGCAGCTTAAAGGGGTCAGCTGAAGCTTTCTTT

D gene: TRBD1
clone size: .
J gene: TRBJ2-5
V gene: TRBV5-4
CDR3 protein: CASSPGTDQETQYF
CDR3 DNA: TGTGCCAGCAGCCCAGGGACAGACCAAGAGACCCAGTACTTC

D gene: .
clone size: .
J gene: TRBJ2-7
V gene: TRBV6-5
CDR3 protein: CASSYSDGRVSYEQYF
CDR3 DNA: TGTGCCAGCAGTTACTCGGATGGCAGGGTATCCTACGAGCAGTACTTC

D gene: TRBD2
clone size: .
J gene: TRBJ2-7
V gene: TRBV7-2
CDR3 protein: CASSLASSGYYEQYF
CDR3 DNA: TGTGCCAGCAGCTTAGCGTCTAGCGGATACTACGAGCAGTACTTC